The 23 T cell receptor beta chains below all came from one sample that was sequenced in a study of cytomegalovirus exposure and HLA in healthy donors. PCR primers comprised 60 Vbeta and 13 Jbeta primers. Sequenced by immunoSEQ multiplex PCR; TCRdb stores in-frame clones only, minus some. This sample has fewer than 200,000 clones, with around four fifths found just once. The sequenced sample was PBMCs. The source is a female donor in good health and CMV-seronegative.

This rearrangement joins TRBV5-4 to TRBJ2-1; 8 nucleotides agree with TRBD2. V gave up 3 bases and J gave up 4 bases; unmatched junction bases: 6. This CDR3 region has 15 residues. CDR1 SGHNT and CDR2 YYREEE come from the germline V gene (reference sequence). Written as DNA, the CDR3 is TGTGCCAGCAGCTCCTCAGCGGGGGTTTACAATGAGCAGTTCTTC. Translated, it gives CASSSSAGVYNEQFF.

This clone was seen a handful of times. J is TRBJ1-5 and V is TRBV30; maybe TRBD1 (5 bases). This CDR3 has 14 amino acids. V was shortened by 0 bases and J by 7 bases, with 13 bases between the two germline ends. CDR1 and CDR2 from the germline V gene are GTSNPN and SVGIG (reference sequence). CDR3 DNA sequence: TGTGCCTGGAGTGTAAGCACAGGCGAACAGCCCCAGCATTTT. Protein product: CAWSVSTGEQPQHF.

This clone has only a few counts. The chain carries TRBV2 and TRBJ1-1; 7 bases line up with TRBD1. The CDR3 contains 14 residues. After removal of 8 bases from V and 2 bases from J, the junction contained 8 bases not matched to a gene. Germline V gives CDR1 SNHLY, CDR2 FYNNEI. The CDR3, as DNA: TGTGCCAGCGCTCGGACAGGTAGAAACACTGAAGCTTTCTTT. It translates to CASARTGRNTEAFF.

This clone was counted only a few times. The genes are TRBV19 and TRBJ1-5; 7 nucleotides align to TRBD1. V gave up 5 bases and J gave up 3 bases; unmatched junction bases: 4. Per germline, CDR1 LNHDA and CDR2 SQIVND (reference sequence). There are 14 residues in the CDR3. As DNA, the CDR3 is TGTGCCAGTAGTTCACAGGGGAACAATCAGCCCCAGCATTTT. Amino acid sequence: CASSSQGNNQPQHF.

The CDR3 loop reads CASSLLFKEASTEAFF. The CDR3 DNA is TGTGCCAGCAGCTTGCTGTTTAAGGAGGCTAGCACTGAAGCTTTCTTT. V and J are TRBV5-6 and TRBJ1-1; D ambiguous. Trimming took 1 base from V and 4 from J, leaving 17 bases between them. Per the germline V gene, CDR1 is SGHDT and CDR2 is YYEEEE. The CDR3 is 16 amino acids. Drawing the rest from reference TRBV5-6 and TRBJ1-1, the complete variable domain is DAGVTQSPTHLIKTRGQQVTLRCSPKSGHDTVSWYQQALGQGPQFIFQYYEEEERQRGNFPDRFSGHQFPNYSSELNVNALLLGDSALYLCASSLLFKEASTEAFFGQGTRLTVV.

The CDR3 is CASRRQGTRAYEQYF. For the CDR3, the DNA is TGTGCCAGCAGGAGACAGGGGACGAGGGCCTACGAGCAGTACTTC. The genes are TRBV2 and TRBJ2-7, with TRBD1 identical over 8 bases. V dropped 6 bases and J dropped 2; count of bases not matched to a gene: 9. Germline V lookup: CDR1 SNHLY, CDR2 FYNNEI. The CDR3 is made up of 15 amino acids.

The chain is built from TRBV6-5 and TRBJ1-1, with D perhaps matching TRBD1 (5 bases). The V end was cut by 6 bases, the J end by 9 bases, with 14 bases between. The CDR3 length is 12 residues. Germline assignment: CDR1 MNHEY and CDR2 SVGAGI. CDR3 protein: CASRTFDSKAFF. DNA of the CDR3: TGTGCCAGCAGGACATTCGACAGTAAAGCTTTCTTT.

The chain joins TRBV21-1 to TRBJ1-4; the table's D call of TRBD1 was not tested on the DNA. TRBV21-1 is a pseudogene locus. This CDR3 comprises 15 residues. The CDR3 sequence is CASSKWGHRREKLFF. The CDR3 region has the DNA TGTGCCAGCAGCAAATGGGGACACCGGAGGGAAAAACTGTTTTTT.

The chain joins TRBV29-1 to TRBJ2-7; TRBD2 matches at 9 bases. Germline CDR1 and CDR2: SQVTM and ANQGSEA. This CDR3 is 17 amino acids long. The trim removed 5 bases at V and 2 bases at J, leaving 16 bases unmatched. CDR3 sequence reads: CSVTVLPPGLATYEQYF. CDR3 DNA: TGCAGCGTTACGGTCCTCCCACCGGGACTAGCTACCTACGAGCAGTACTTC.

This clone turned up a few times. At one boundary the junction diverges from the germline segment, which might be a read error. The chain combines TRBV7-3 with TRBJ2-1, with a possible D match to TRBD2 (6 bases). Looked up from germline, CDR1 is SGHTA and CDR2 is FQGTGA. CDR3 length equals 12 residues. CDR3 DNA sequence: TGTGCCAGCAGCTCGGACTACAGTGAGCAGTTCTTC. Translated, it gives CASSSDYSEQFF.

In DNA, the CDR3 is TGTGCCAGCAGTGAGCAACTAGCGGGAGCATCCGATGAGCAGTTCTTC. Residues: CASSEQLAGASDEQFF. The chain is built from TRBV2 and TRBJ2-1; 11 bases align to TRBD2. CDR3 length equals 16 residues. Germline CDR1 is SNHLY and CDR2 is FYNNEI. V lost 3 bases to trimming and J lost 8 bases; unmatched junction nucleotides: 9.

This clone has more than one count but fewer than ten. CDR3 DNA sequence: TGCGCCAGCAGCCACAGGGGTTGGAATTCACCCCTCCACTTT. Protein: CASSHRGWNSPLHF. V and J are TRBV4-1 and TRBJ1-6; D perhaps matches TRBD1 (6 bases). Germline CDR1 MGHRA, CDR2 YSYEKL. The ends were cut back, 3 bases at V and 7 bases at J, with 10 bases in the middle. This CDR3 contains 14 residues.

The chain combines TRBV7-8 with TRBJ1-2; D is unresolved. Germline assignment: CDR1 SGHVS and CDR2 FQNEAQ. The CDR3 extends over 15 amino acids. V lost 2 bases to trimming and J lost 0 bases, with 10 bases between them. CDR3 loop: CASSLPTSANYGYTF. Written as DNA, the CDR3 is TGTGCCAGCAGCTTACCGACATCAGCTAACTATGGCTACACCTTC.

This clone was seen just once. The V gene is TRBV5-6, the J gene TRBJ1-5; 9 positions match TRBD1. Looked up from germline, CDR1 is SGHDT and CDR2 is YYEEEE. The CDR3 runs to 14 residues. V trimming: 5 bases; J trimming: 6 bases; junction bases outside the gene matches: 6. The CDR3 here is CASSQDRGGQPQHF. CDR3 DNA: TGTGCCAGCAGTCAGGACAGGGGTGGTCAGCCCCAGCATTTT.

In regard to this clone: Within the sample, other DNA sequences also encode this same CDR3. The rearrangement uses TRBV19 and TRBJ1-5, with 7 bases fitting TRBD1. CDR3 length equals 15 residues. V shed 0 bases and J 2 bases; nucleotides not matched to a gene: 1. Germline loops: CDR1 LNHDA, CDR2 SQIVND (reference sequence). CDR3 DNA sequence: TGTGCCAGTAGTATAGACAGGGGGGGCAATCAGCCCCAGCATTTT. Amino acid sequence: CASSIDRGGNQPQHF.

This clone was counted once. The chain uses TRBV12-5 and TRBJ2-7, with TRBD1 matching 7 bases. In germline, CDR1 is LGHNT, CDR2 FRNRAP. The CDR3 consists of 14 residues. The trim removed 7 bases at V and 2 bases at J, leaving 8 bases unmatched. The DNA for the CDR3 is TGTGCTAGTGCCCCGACAGGGATTACCTACGAGCAGTACTTC. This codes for CASAPTGITYEQYF.

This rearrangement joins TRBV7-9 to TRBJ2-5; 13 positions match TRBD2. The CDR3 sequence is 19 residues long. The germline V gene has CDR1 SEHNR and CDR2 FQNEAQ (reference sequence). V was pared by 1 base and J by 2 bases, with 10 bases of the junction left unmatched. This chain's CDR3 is CASSLELAGGPKRQETQYF. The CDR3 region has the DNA TGTGCCAGCAGCTTAGAACTAGCGGGGGGGCCGAAACGGCAAGAGACCCAGTACTTC.

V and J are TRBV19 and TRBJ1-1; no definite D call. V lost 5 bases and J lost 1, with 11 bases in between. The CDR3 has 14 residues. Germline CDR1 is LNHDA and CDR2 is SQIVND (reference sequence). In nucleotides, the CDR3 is TGTGCCAGTAGTTCGGTCGGCGGGAACACTGAAGCTTTCTTT. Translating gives CASSSVGGNTEAFF.

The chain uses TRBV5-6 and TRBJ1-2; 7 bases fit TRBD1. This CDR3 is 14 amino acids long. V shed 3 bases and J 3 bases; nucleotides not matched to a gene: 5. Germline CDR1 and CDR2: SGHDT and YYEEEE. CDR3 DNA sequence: TGTGCCAGCAGCTCTGACAGGGCCTACTATGGCTACACCTTC. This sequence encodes CASSSDRAYYGYTF.

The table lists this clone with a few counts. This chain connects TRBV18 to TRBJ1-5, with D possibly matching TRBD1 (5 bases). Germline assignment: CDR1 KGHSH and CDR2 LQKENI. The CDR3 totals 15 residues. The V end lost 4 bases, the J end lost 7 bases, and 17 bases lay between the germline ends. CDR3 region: CASSLGQGTGQPQHF. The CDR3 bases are TGTGCCAGCTCACTTGGGCAGGGAACGGGCCAGCCCCAGCATTTT.

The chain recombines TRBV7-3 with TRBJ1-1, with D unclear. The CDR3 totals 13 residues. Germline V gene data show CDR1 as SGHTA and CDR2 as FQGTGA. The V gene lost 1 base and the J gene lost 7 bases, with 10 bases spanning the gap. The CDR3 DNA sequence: TGTGCCAGCAGCTTAAATCCGGCAGGTGAAGCTTTCTTT. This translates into CASSLNPAGEAFF.

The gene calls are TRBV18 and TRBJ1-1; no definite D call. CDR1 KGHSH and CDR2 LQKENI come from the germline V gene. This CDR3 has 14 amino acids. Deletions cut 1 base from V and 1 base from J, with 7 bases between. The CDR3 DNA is TGTGCCAGCTCACCACAGGGAGAGAACACTGAAGCTTTCTTT. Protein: CASSPQGENTEAFF. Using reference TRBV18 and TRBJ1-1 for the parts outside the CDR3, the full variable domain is NAGVMQNPRHLVRRRGQEARLRCSPMKGHSHVYWYRQLPEEGLKFMVYLQKENIIDESGMPKERFSAEFPKEGPSILRIQQVVRGDSAAYFCASSPQGENTEAFFGQGTRLTVV.

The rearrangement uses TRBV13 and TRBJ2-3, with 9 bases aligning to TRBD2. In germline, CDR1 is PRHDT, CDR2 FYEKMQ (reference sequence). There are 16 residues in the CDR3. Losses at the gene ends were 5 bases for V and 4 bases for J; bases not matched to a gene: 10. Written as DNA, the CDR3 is TGTGCCAGCAGCCCCGGGACTAGCCCAACTTCAGATACGCAGTATTTT. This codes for CASSPGTSPTSDTQYF.